The 5 T cell receptor beta chains listed next were all sequenced from one sample in a study of cytomegalovirus exposure and HLA in healthy donors. The PCR was carried out with 60 Vbeta primers and 13 Jbeta primers. Produced via immunoSEQ multiplex PCR; TCRdb's table is partial and in-frame only. There are 140,000 to 150,000 clones in the sample; roughly 74% occur only once, and 2% to 2.5% lies in the top ten. The specimen was PBMCs. The receptors come from a young woman in good health and CMV-seropositive.

The sample holds one count of this clone. This rearrangement joins TRBV28 to TRBJ1-1; D unresolved. The CDR3 is 14 amino acids. Germline CDR1 MDHEN, CDR2 SYDVKM. V gave up 1 base and J gave up 3 bases, with 9 bases separating them. The CDR3 region has the DNA TGTGCCAGCAGTTTATTGGAGGGTTACACTGAAGCTTTCTTT. Encoded protein: CASSLLEGYTEAFF.

CDR3 region: CASTTWTSGASYEQYF. The DNA for the CDR3 is TGTGCCAGCACCACCTGGACTAGCGGGGCTTCCTACGAGCAGTACTTC. V and J are TRBV7-9 and TRBJ2-7; 12 bases are a match to TRBD2. From germline, CDR1 is SEHNR and CDR2 FQNEAQ (reference sequence). V dropped 7 bases and J dropped 1; count of bases not matched to a gene: 8. The CDR3 spans 16 residues. Combining the CDR3 with reference TRBV7-9 and TRBJ2-7 gives the whole variable domain DTGVSQNPRHKITKRGQNVTFRCDPISEHNRLYWYRQTLGQGPEFLTYFQNEAQLEKSRLLSDRFSAERPKGSFSTLEIQRTEQGDSAMYLCASTTWTSGASYEQYFGPGTRLTVT.

The chain links TRBV6-5 to TRBJ2-1; the D gene is possibly TRBD2 (5 bases). CDR1 is MNHEY, CDR2 SVGAGI, per germline. Trimming took 5 bases from V and 6 from J, leaving 17 bases between them. The CDR3 spans 15 residues. Here the CDR3 reads CASSPVLLSGNEQFF. Here the CDR3 DNA reads TGTGCCAGCAGTCCGGTTCTGTTGAGCGGCAATGAGCAGTTCTTC.

J is TRBJ1-1 and V is TRBV11-2; no clear D gene. Trimming removed 5 bases from V and 1 base from J, with 8 bases in between. The CDR3 spans 13 residues. Germline CDR1 reads SGHAT; CDR2 reads FQNNGV. CDR3 sequence (DNA): TGTGCCAGCAGCAATAAGAGGAACACTGAAGCTTTCTTT. This codes for CASSNKRNTEAFF.

There are a few counts of this clone. J is TRBJ1-2 and V is TRBV13; the D is unclear. The CDR3 loop spans 12 amino acids. Germline CDR1 PRHDT, CDR2 FYEKMQ (reference sequence). The ends were cut back, 0 bases at V and 8 bases at J, with 7 bases in the middle. Written as DNA, the CDR3 is TGTGCCAGCAGCTTAGGGGGCGCGGGCTACACCTTC. The encoded protein is CASSLGGAGYTF. The complete variable domain, with remaining parts taken from reference TRBV13 and TRBJ1-2, reads AAGVIQSPRHLIKEKRETATLKCYPIPRHDTVYWYQQGPGQDPQFLISFYEKMQSDKGSIPDRFSAQQFSDYHSELNMSSLELGDSALYFCASSLGGAGYTFGSGTRLTVV.